This TCR beta chain was observed in a study of blood T cell repertoires in COVID-19. Across the whole study: Samples taken during acute and convalescent COVID-19 were collected in the United States, Italy and Spain. Sources were T cells, B-cell-depleted T cells, or PBMCs; the material itself was cDNA or gDNA.

In germline, CDR1 is SGHTA, CDR2 FQGNSA. CDR3 length equals 14 residues. V dropped 5 bases and J dropped 2; count of bases not matched to a gene: 4. In the original workflow: By means of reference gene primer amplification, nucleated cell counts were estimated. Data came from immunoSEQ multiplex PCR; TCRdb stores just in-frame clones and leaves some out. V, J and clone size derive from that table, while D and trimming were established from the DNA sequence. The top ten hold 4% to 6% of the sample, which has roughly 190,000 clones, 80% to 90% seen once. This chain connects TRBV7-2 to TRBJ2-3; TRBD2 matches 7 bases. Sequencing was carried out using peripheral blood. The TCR sequence derives from a woman between 70 and 85 years old with active or convalescent COVID-19. CDR3 nucleotide sequence: TGTGCCAGCAGCCGGGACTATACCACAGATACGCAGTATTTT. Protein: CASSRDYTTDTQYF.